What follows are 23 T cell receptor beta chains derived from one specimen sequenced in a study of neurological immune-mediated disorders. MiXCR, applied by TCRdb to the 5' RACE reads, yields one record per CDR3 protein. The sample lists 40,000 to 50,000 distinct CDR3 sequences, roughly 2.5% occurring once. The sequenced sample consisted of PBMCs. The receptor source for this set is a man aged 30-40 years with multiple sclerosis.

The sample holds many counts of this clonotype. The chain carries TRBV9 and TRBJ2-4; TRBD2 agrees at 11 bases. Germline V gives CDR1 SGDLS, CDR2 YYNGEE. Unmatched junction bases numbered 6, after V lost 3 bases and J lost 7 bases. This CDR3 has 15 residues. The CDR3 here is CASSAGLAAGNIQYF. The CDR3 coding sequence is TGTGCCAGCAGCGCGGGACTAGCGGCGGGTAACATTCAGTACTTC.

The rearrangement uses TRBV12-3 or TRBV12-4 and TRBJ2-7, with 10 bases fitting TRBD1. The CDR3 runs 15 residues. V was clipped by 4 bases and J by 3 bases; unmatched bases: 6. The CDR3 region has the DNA TGTGCCAGCAGTTCTTACGACAGGGGGCGCTACGAGCAGTACTTC. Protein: CASSSYDRGRYEQYF.

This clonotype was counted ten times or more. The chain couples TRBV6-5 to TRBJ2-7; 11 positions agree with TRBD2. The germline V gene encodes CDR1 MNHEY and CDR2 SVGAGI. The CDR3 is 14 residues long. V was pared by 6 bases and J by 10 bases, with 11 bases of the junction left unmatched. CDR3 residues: CASSETSGAMFQYF. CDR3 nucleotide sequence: TGTGCCAGCAGCGAGACTAGCGGGGCTATGTTTCAGTACTTC.

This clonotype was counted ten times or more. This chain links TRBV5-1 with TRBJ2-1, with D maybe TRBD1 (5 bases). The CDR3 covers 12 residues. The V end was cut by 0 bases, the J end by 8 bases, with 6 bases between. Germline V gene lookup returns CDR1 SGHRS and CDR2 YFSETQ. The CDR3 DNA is TGCGCCAGCAGCTTGGAGGGGTATGAGCAGTTCTTC. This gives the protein CASSLEGYEQFF.

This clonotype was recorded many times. The chain's CDR3 is CASSLWAVSTDTQYF. DNA for the CDR3: TGTGCCAGCAGCTTATGGGCGGTGAGCACAGATACGCAGTATTTT. The chain is built from TRBV7-2 and TRBJ2-3; no clear D gene. CDR3 length equals 15 residues. With 2 bases removed from V and 0 bases from J, the gap between germline ends came to 9 bases. Per germline, CDR1 SGHTA and CDR2 FQGNSA.

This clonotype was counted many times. CDR3 DNA: TGCGCCAGCAGCTTCCCGCGGGGGACCTACAATGAGCAGTTCTTC. This encodes CASSFPRGTYNEQFF. The J gene is TRBJ2-1, the V gene TRBV5-1; 7 bases align to TRBD2. The germline V gene encodes CDR1 SGHRS and CDR2 YFSETQ. The CDR3 loop spans 15 amino acids. Trimming removed 2 bases from V and 2 bases from J; junction bases left unmatched: 4.

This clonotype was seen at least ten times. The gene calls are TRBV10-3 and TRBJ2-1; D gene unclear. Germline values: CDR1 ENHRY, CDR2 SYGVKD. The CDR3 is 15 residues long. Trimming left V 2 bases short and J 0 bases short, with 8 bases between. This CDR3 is CAISEELRSYNEQFF. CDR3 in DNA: TGTGCCATCAGTGAGGAGCTACGCTCCTACAATGAGCAGTTCTTC.

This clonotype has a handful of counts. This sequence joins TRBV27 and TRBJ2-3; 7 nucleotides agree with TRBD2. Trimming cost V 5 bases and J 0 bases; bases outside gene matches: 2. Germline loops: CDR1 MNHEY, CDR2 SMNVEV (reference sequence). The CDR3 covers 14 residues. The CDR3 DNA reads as TGTGCCAGCAGTAGCGGGAAGAGCACAGATACGCAGTATTTT. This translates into CASSSGKSTDTQYF.

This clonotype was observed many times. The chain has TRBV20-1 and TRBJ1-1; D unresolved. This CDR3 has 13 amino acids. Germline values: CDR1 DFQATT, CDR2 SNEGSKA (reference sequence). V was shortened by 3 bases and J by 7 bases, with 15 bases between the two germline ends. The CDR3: CSASPPARFEAFF. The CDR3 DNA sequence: TGCAGTGCTAGCCCCCCAGCGAGGTTTGAAGCTTTCTTT.

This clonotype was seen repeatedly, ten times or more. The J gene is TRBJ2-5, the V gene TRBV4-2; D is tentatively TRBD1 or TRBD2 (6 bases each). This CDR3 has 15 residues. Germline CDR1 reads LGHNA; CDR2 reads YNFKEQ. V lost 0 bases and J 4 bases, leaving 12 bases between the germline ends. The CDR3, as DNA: TGTGCCAGCAGCCAAGATATCGGAGGGGGAGAGACCCAGTACTTC. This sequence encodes CASSQDIGGGETQYF.

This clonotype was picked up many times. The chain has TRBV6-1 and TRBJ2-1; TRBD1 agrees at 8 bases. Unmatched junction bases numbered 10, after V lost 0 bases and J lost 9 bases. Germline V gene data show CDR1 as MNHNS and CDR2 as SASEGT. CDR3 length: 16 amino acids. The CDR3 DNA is TGTGCCAGCAGTGAAGCATTCAGGGGGCGATTTGGTGAGCAGTTCTTC. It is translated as CASSEAFRGRFGEQFF.

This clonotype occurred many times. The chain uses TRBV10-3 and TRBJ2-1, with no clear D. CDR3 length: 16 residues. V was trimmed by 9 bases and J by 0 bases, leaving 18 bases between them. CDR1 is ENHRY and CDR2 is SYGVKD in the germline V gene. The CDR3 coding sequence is TGTGCCATTTCCAACCCCGGACGGAGCTCCTACAATGAGCAGTTCTTC. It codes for CAISNPGRSSYNEQFF.

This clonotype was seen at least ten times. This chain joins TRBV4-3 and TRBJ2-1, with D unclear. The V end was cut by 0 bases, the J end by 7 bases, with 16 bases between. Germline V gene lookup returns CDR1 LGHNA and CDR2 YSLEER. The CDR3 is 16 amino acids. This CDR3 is CASSQDWWARTNEQFF. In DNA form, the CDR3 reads TGCGCCAGCAGCCAAGATTGGTGGGCGCGGACGAATGAGCAGTTCTTC.

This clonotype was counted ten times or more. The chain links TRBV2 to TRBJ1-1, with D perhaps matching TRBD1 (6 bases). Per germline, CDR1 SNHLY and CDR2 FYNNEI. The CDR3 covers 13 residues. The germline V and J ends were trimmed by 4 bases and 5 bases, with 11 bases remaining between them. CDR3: CASSATGTTEAFF. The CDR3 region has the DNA TGTGCCAGCAGTGCCACAGGGACGACTGAAGCTTTCTTT.

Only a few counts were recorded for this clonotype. The CDR3 region is CASSHSGGANTQYF. The CDR3 coding sequence is TGTGCCAGCAGCCATAGCGGGGGGGCAAATACGCAGTATTTT. This chain uses TRBV7-2 with TRBJ2-3, with 11 bases that match TRBD2. The J segment lost 7 bases and the V segment lost 5 bases, leaving 5 bases of the junction unmatched. This CDR3 has 14 amino acids. Per germline, CDR1 SGHTA and CDR2 FQGNSA.

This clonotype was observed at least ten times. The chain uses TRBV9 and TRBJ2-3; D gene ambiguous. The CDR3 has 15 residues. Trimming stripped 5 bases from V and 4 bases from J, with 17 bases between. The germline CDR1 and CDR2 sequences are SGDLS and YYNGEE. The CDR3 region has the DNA TGTGCCAGCAGGCCCGGTGGGCGGTTGGCAGATACGCAGTATTTT. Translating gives CASRPGGRLADTQYF.

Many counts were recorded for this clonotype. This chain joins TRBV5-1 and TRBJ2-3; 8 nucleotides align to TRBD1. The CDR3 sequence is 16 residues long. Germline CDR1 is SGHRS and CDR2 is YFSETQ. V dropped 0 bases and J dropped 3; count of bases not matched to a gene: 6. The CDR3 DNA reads TGCGCCAGCAGCTTGGTACCGGGACAGGCTACAGATACGCAGTATTTT. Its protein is CASSLVPGQATDTQYF.

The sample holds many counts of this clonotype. The DNA of the CDR3 is TGTGCCAGCAGTGATCATGTACAGGGCGGGGCACCCCTCCACTTT. Translated: CASSDHVQGGAPLHF. The chain carries TRBV25-1 and TRBJ1-6, with D possibly matching TRBD1 (6 bases). The V gene's germline CDR1 is MGHDK and CDR2 SYGVNS. The length of the CDR3 is 15 residues. V lost 3 bases to trimming and J lost 11 bases, with 17 bases between them.

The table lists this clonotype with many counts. The CDR3 DNA reads TGCGCCAGCAGCTTGACAAGCTCTGGAAACACCATATATTTT. Translating gives CASSLTSSGNTIYF. V and J are TRBV5-1 and TRBJ1-3; D call uncertain. There are 14 residues in the CDR3. The germline V gene has CDR1 SGHRS and CDR2 YFSETQ. V was trimmed by 1 base and J by 0 bases, leaving 5 bases between them.

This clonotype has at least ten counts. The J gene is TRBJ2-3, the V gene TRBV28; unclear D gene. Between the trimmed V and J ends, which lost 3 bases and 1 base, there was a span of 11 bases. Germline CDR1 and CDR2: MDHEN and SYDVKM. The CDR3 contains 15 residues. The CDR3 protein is CASSFEVSGTDTQYF. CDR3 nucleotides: TGTGCCAGCAGTTTCGAGGTCTCGGGCACAGATACGCAGTATTTT.

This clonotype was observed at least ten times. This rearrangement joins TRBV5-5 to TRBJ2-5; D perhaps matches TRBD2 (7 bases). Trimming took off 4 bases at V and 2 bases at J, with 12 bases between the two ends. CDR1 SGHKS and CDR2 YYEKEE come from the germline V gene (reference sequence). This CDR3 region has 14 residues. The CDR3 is CASSKGGPQETQYF. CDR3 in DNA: TGTGCCAGCAGCAAGGGGGGGCCTCAAGAGACCCAGTACTTC.

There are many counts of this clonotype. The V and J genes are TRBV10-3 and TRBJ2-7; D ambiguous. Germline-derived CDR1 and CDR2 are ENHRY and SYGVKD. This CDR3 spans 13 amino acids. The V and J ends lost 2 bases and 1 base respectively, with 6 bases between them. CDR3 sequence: CAISEGVSYEQYF. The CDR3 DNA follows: TGTGCCATCAGTGAGGGGGTTTCCTACGAGCAGTACTTC.

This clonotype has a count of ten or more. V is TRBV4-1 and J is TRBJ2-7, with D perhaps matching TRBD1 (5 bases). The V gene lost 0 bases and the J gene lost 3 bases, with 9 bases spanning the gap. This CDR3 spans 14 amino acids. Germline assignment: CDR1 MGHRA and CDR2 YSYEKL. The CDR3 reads CASSQDWGLYEQYF. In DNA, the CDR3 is TGCGCCAGCAGCCAAGACTGGGGCCTCTACGAGCAGTACTTC.